This TCR beta chain emerged from a study of Graves' ophthalmopathy and Graves' hyperthyroidism. The study, taken as a whole, reports: A classifier, a 13-signature model, separated ophthalmopathy from stable hyperthyroidism with approximately 87% sensitivity and 65% to 83% specificity.

For this clonotype: As yet, its antigen is unknown.

Amplified material comprised TCR beta CDR3 regions derived from RNA transcripts. The library came from an HTBI-primed first-round RT-PCR and a second-round multiplex PCR. TCRdb recomputed calls from the multiplex PCR reads with MiXCR, one row per CDR3 protein. The sample records 620,000 or so distinct CDR3 sequences, 22% being singletons. The sample taken for sequencing was peripheral blood. The receptor was derived from a woman aged 18-30 years with stable Graves' hyperthyroidism. Some clones in this sample may be carry-over from other donors' samples.

Here the CDR3 reads CASKLGNTIYF. For the CDR3, the DNA is TGTGCCAGCAAATTGGGAAACACCATATATTTT. The chain combines TRBV12-3 or TRBV12-4 with TRBJ1-3; no reliable D call. The CDR3 runs 11 residues. Trimming removed 7 bases at V and 4 bases at J, with 5 bases between.